This T cell receptor beta chain was found in a study of Graves' ophthalmopathy and Graves' hyperthyroidism. From RNA, the CDR3 regions of TCR beta chains were amplified and sequenced. An opening RT-PCR round employed HTBI primers and preceded a second-round multiplex PCR. Using its own MiXCR run on the multiplex PCR reads, TCRdb lists one record per CDR3 protein. Among fewer than 650,000 distinct CDR3 sequences, 22% were seen once, and the ten largest hold roughly 6.9%. This CDR3 has 14 residues. Germline trimming cut 3 bases from V and 6 bases from J; bases unmatched to any gene: 9. Germline CDR1 DFQATT, CDR2 SNEGSKA (reference sequence).

This sequence was found in a woman between 18 and 29 years old with stable Graves' hyperthyroidism. Some clones in this sample may be carry-over from other donors' samples. The sample comprised peripheral blood. The chain joins TRBV20-1 to TRBJ2-7; 9 bases map to TRBD1. The CDR3 DNA sequence: TGCAGTGCTAGGGGGGGACAGGGAAGAGTCGAGCAGTACTTC. The encoded protein is CSARGGQGRVEQYF.